The 22 T cell receptor beta chains reported below all come from one sample, sequenced in a study of cytomegalovirus exposure and HLA in healthy donors. Repertoires were generated with immunoSEQ multiplex PCR, while TCRdb's copy carries only in-frame clones and drops some. The sample has about 200,000 clones; 83% are singletons. Sequencing input: PBMCs. Every receptor here comes from a woman under 30 in good health and CMV-seronegative.

This clone was counted between two and nine times. The V call is TRBV7-9, the J call TRBJ1-5, with D perhaps TRBD1 (5 bases). CDR1 is SEHNR and CDR2 is FQNEAQ in the germline V gene (reference sequence). With 1 base removed from V and 2 bases from J, the gap between germline ends came to 9 bases. This CDR3 is 15 amino acids long. CDR3 coding DNA: TGTGCCAGCAGCTTAGGTGGGGGTGGCAATCAGCCCCAGCATTTT. It is translated as CASSLGGGGNQPQHF.

The J gene is TRBJ1-6, the V gene TRBV30; D ambiguous. Germline CDR1 reads GTSNPN; CDR2 reads SVGIG (reference sequence). The V gene lost 1 base and the J gene lost 7 bases, with 11 bases spanning the gap. The length of the CDR3 is 14 residues. The CDR3 region is CAWSDGKDNSPLHF. The DNA for the CDR3 is TGTGCCTGGAGTGACGGAAAGGACAATTCACCCCTCCACTTT.

This clone was seen a single time. CDR3: CASSLSWGGADTQYF. DNA for the CDR3: TGTGCCAGCAGTTTATCGTGGGGGGGTGCGGATACGCAGTATTTT. J is TRBJ2-3 and V is TRBV27, with 7 bases identical to TRBD2. V lost 0 bases to trimming and J lost 6 bases; unmatched junction nucleotides: 6. Germline CDR1 is MNHEY and CDR2 is SMNVEV (reference sequence). The CDR3 totals 15 residues.

This clone came up a few times. V gene TRBV7-9 combines with J gene TRBJ2-1, with unresolved D. Germline V gives CDR1 SEHNR, CDR2 FQNEAQ (reference sequence). The CDR3 covers 13 residues. Trimming stripped 5 bases from V and 6 bases from J, with 11 bases between. CDR3 DNA: TGTGCCAGCAGCCCCGGCGTAGCCAATGAGCAGTTCTTC. As protein: CASSPGVANEQFF. Looking up the rest from reference TRBV7-9 and TRBJ2-1 gives the full variable domain: DTGVSQNPRHKITKRGQNVTFRCDPISEHNRLYWYRQTLGQGPEFLTYFQNEAQLEKSRLLSDRFSAERPKGSFSTLEIQRTEQGDSAMYLCASSPGVANEQFFGPGTRLTVL.

The chain joins TRBV19 to TRBJ1-6, with D maybe TRBD1 (5 bases). The CDR3 is 14 amino acids. V was trimmed by 0 bases and J by 9 bases, leaving 9 bases between them. The germline V gene has CDR1 LNHDA and CDR2 SQIVND (reference sequence). The CDR3 is CASSIERGGSPLHF. The CDR3 region has the DNA TGTGCCAGTAGTATAGAGAGGGGAGGTTCACCCCTCCACTTT.

V is TRBV6-5 and J is TRBJ2-1; D may be TRBD2 (5 bases). Trimming left V 6 bases short and J 1 base short, with 13 bases between. This CDR3 is 15 amino acids long. Looked up from germline, CDR1 is MNHEY and CDR2 is SVGAGI. Here the CDR3 DNA reads TGTGCCAGCAGACCCCTAGCAATATCCTACAATGAGCAGTTCTTC. It is translated as CASRPLAISYNEQFF.

The chain links TRBV11-3 to TRBJ2-6; D may be TRBD1 (6 bases). The CDR3 consists of 14 residues. Germline V gene sequence: CDR1 SGHNT, CDR2 YENEEA. Trimming cost V 5 bases and J 2 bases, with 7 bases left between them. The CDR3 DNA sequence: TGTGCCAGCAGCCCAGGGGCTGGGGCCAACGTCCTGACTTTC. This gives the protein CASSPGAGANVLTF.

This chain links TRBV6-1 with TRBJ1-5; no clear D. Per the germline V gene, CDR1 is MNHNS and CDR2 is SASEGT. The CDR3 consists of 12 residues. V lost 4 bases to trimming and J lost 10 bases, with 11 bases between them. The DNA of the CDR3 is TGTGCCAGCAGTGGCCCGGGTGGACCCCAGCATTTT. As protein: CASSGPGGPQHF.

Many counts were recorded for this clone. The V gene is TRBV2, the J gene TRBJ1-2, with a tentative D call TRBD1 (5 bases). Trimming removed 6 bases at V and 1 base at J, with 12 bases between. This CDR3 has 14 residues. Germline V gene data show CDR1 as SNHLY and CDR2 as FYNNEI. This CDR3 reads CASRAPTDNYGYTF. In nucleotides, the CDR3 is TGTGCCAGCAGGGCTCCGACAGATAACTATGGCTACACCTTC.

V and J are TRBV5-4 and TRBJ2-3; no reliable D call. The CDR3 is made up of 13 amino acids. Trimming removed 1 base at V and 2 bases at J, with 5 bases between. The germline gives CDR1 SGHNT, CDR2 YYREEE (reference sequence). In nucleotides, the CDR3 is TGTGCCAGCAGCTTGTCTACCACAGATACGCAGTATTTT. Its protein product is CASSLSTTDTQYF.

This clone was recorded once. This chain joins TRBV2 and TRBJ2-7; 9 nucleotides line up with TRBD2. This CDR3 has 13 residues. Trimming took 0 bases from V and 6 from J; bases not matched to a gene: 0. Germline V gene sequence: CDR1 SNHLY, CDR2 FYNNEI. The CDR3 DNA sequence: TGTGCCAGCAGTGAAGCTAGCGGGGGCGAGCAGTACTTC. Translated, it gives CASSEASGGEQYF.

The chain has TRBV4-2 and TRBJ2-2; D is possibly TRBD1 or TRBD2 (5 bases each). Germline lookup yields CDR1 LGHNA and CDR2 YNFKEQ. Deletions cut 0 bases from V and 0 bases from J, with 8 bases between. The CDR3 is 16 residues long. CDR3 sequence reads: CASSQDGGSNTGELFF. The CDR3 DNA follows: TGTGCCAGCAGCCAAGATGGGGGATCGAACACCGGGGAGCTGTTTTTT.

DNA for the CDR3: TGTGCTAGTGGCCGGGACGTCGCTGAAGCTTTCTTT. Amino acids: CASGRDVAEAFF. J is TRBJ1-1 and V is TRBV12-5; D perhaps matches TRBD1 (5 bases). Trimming stripped 6 bases from V and 6 bases from J, with 11 bases between. The length of the CDR3 is 12 residues. Germline V gene data show CDR1 as LGHNT and CDR2 as FRNRAP.

This sequence joins TRBV5-1 and TRBJ1-1, with a possible D match to TRBD1 (5 bases). The CDR3 has 17 residues. Per germline, CDR1 SGHRS and CDR2 YFSETQ. The V end lost 4 bases, the J end lost 1 base, and 20 bases lay between the germline ends. The CDR3 coding sequence is TGCGCCAGCAGCCTGACGGGACTTTTTCCCCAGAACACTGAAGCTTTCTTT. It codes for CASSLTGLFPQNTEAFF.

The chain links TRBV9 to TRBJ1-5, with 8 bases that match TRBD1. CDR1 is SGDLS and CDR2 is YYNGEE in the germline V gene. The ends lost 6 bases at V and 8 bases at J; junction bases unmatched: 10. The CDR3 is made up of 14 amino acids. CDR3 sequence reads: CASTPGQGEEPQHF. CDR3 coding DNA: TGTGCCAGCACACCCGGACAGGGAGAGGAGCCCCAGCATTTT.

This chain connects TRBV5-1 to TRBJ1-2; D remains ambiguous. Germline CDR1 SGHRS, CDR2 YFSETQ. There are 15 residues in the CDR3. Trimming cost V 4 bases and J 2 bases, with 15 bases left between them. The CDR3 DNA follows: TGCGCCAGCAGCCCGGGAAGCCCGGAGAACTATGGCTACACCTTC. Its protein is CASSPGSPENYGYTF.

The rearrangement joins TRBV28 to TRBJ1-2, with 8 bases matching TRBD1. This CDR3 has 15 residues. V lost 2 bases, J lost 4 bases, and 6 bases stayed unmatched. CDR1 MDHEN and CDR2 SYDVKM come from the germline V gene. The CDR3 coding sequence is TGTGCCAGCAGTTTAAGCCCTGGACAGGGCTATGGCTACACCTTC. This sequence encodes CASSLSPGQGYGYTF.

The chain uses TRBV10-3 and TRBJ2-5, with 10 bases matching TRBD2. Germline CDR1 is ENHRY and CDR2 is SYGVKD. V shed 7 bases, J shed 3 bases, and the junction held 2 bases outside the gene matches. The CDR3 has 13 residues. CDR3 coding DNA: TGTGCCATCAAGGGGACTAGCGAAGAGACCCAGTACTTC. Its protein is CAIKGTSEETQYF.

This clone has just a few counts. The chain employs TRBV9 and TRBJ1-4; 7 bases align to TRBD1. The germline V gene has CDR1 SGDLS and CDR2 YYNGEE. V trimming: 4 bases; J trimming: 4 bases; junction bases outside the gene matches: 4. CDR3 size: 14 residues. The CDR3 nucleotides are TGTGCCAGCAGCCCGCAGGGGGATAATGAAAAACTGTTTTTT. Encoded protein: CASSPQGDNEKLFF.

This chain links TRBV5-1 with TRBJ2-7; D remains unclear. V shed 0 bases and J shed 4 bases, with 8 bases lying between them. CDR3 length: 13 amino acids. Per the germline V gene, CDR1 is SGHRS and CDR2 is YFSETQ. CDR3 protein: CASSLAQAYEQYF. The CDR3 DNA reads as TGCGCCAGCAGCTTGGCCCAGGCTTACGAGCAGTACTTC.

V gene TRBV6-6 combines with J gene TRBJ1-5; D ambiguous. The CDR3 runs 16 residues. The V gene's germline CDR1 is MNHNY and CDR2 SVGAGI (reference sequence). The V and J ends lost 0 bases and 1 base respectively, with 10 bases between them. The CDR3 protein is CASSYSDGRSNQPQHF. The CDR3 DNA reads TGTGCCAGCAGTTACTCGGATGGAAGAAGCAATCAGCCCCAGCATTTT.

This chain links TRBV6-5 with TRBJ2-5, with TRBD1 matching 7 bases. This CDR3 is 15 amino acids long. Trimming at V came to 6 bases and at J to 2 bases, leaving 9 bases not matched to a gene. CDR1 is MNHEY, CDR2 SVGAGI, per germline. The CDR3 DNA reads TGTGCCAGCAGCCAATCTTACAGGGGTCAAGAGACCCAGTACTTC. It codes for CASSQSYRGQETQYF.